These T cell receptor beta chains were read from a single sample in a study of T cell changes during pregnancy in multiple sclerosis. The repertoire was sequenced with immunoSEQ multiplex PCR; TCRdb's copy has only in-frame clones and lacks some. The sample records some 46,000 clones, nearly 95% being singletons. Sample: peripheral blood, taken in the third trimester of pregnancy. The receptors stem from a female donor with multiple sclerosis, enrolled in a pregnancy study. CDR3s leave out the opening cysteine and the closing phenylalanine or tryptophan.

V: TRBV7-9
J: TRBJ1-5
CDR3: ASSRDGKDQPQH

V: TRBV27
J: TRBJ2-2
CDR3: ASSFSVWGQGGSGELF

V: TRBV7-9
J: TRBJ2-1
CDR3: ASSPTSYEQF

V: TRBV2
J: TRBJ2-2
CDR3: ASSTLRGRGGELF

V: TRBV19
J: TRBJ1-5
CDR3: ASRTQGGGQPQH

V: TRBV7-9
J: TRBJ1-4
CDR3: ATSRGGNNEKLF

V: TRBV5-8
J: TRBJ1-5
CDR3: ASSLRGQYSNQPQH

V: TRBV7-9
J: TRBJ2-7
CDR3: ASSLGGSLDEQY

V: TRBV7-3
J: TRBJ2-3
CDR3: ASSLTSGGGTDTQY

V: TRBV2
J: TRBJ1-5
CDR3: ASSRGPGGEGQPQH

V: TRBV7-9
J: TRBJ1-2
CDR3: ASSFSDSYGYT

V: TRBV5-4
J: TRBJ1-4
CDR3: ASSSGQGNEKLF

V: TRBV5-6
J: TRBJ1-2
CDR3: ASGGHVFHYGYT

V: TRBV6-5
J: TRBJ1-3
CDR3: AVFSGNTIY

V: TRBV7-2
J: TRBJ2-1
CDR3: ASSFSAGDNEQF

V: TRBV5-1
J: TRBJ1-1
CDR3: ASNTGGDTEAF

V: TRBV6-1
J: TRBJ1-1
CDR3: ASSEGGLRGVNTEAF